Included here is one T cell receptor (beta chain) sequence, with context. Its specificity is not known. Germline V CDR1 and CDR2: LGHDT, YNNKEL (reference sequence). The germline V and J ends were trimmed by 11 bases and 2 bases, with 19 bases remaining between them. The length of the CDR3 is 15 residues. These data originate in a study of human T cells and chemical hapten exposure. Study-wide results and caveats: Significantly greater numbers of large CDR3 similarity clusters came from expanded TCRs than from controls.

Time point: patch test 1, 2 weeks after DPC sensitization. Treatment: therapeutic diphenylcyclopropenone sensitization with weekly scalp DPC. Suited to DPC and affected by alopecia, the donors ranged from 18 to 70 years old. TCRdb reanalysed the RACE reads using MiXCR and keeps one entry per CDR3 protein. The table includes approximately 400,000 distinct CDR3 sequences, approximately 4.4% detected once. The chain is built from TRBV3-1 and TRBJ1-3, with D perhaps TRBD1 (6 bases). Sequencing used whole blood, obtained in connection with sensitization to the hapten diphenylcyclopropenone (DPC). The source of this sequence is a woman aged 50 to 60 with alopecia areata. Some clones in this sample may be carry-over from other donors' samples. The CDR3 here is CAVGTLSVAGNTIYF. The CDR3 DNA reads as TGTGCCGTTGGGACATTGTCGGTTGCTGGAAACACCATATATTTT. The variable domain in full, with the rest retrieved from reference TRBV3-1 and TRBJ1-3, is DTAVSQTPKYLVTQMGNDKSIKCEQNLGHDTMYWYKQDSKKFLKIMFSYNNKELIINETVPNRFSPKSPDKAHLNLHINSLELGDSAVYFCAVGTLSVAGNTIYFGEGSWLTVV.